The 12 T cell receptor beta chains reported below all come from one sample, sequenced in a study of T cells after yellow fever vaccination. TCRdb independently ran MiXCR on the 5' RACE reads; one entry per CDR3 protein. This table holds approximately 450,000 distinct CDR3 sequences, about 19% found once. This sample comprised PBMCs, obtained before the yellow fever booster vaccination. The receptors come from a man in his late teens or twenties who received the YFV17D yellow fever vaccine.

This clonotype was detected only a few times. The chain employs TRBV29-1 and TRBJ1-1, with 8 nucleotides matching TRBD1. The CDR3 is 12 residues long. The V and J ends lost 0 bases and 8 bases, in that order; junction bases with no gene match: 2. Germline CDR1 is SQVTM and CDR2 is ANQGSEA. The DNA of the CDR3 is TGCAGCGTTGAAGATTGGACAGGGGAAGCTTTCTTT. It translates to CSVEDWTGEAFF.

This clonotype showed up just a few times. The gene calls are TRBV7-2 and TRBJ1-1; D gene ambiguous. CDR1 is SGHTA and CDR2 is FQGNSA in the germline V gene. V lost 3 bases and J 0 bases, leaving 8 bases between the germline ends. There are 14 residues in the CDR3. The CDR3 nucleotides are TGTGCCAGCAGCTTGACCCTTGTGAACACTGAAGCTTTCTTT. Translating it yields CASSLTLVNTEAFF.

A few counts support this clonotype. The chain has TRBV29-1 and TRBJ1-1; 7 nucleotides match TRBD1. The CDR3 covers 13 residues. Germline CDR1 is SQVTM and CDR2 is ANQGSEA. J was trimmed by 4 bases and V by 7 bases; bases with no gene match: 9. The CDR3 reads CSGYRGGSTEAFF. CDR3 DNA: TGCAGCGGTTACAGGGGAGGGAGCACTGAAGCTTTCTTT.

J is TRBJ2-2 and V is TRBV2; TRBD2 agrees at 8 bases. CDR3 length: 16 residues. The trim removed 6 bases at V and 9 bases at J, leaving 15 bases unmatched. Looked up from germline, CDR1 is SNHLY and CDR2 is FYNNEI. Here the CDR3 DNA reads TGTGCCAGCAGCGCAACCGGGGGGGCGCCGACCCGGGAGCTGTTTTTT. This sequence encodes CASSATGGAPTRELFF.

The rearrangement uses TRBV12-3 or TRBV12-4 and TRBJ1-1; TRBD1 matches at 8 bases. The CDR3 runs to 15 residues. Trimming at V came to 6 bases and at J to 0 bases, leaving 6 bases not matched to a gene. The CDR3 region has the DNA TGTGCCAGCAGATCCGGGACAGGTCTGAACACTGAAGCTTTCTTT. This sequence encodes CASRSGTGLNTEAFF.

This clonotype was recorded a few times. This sequence joins TRBV18 and TRBJ1-5, with D uncertain. V shed 6 bases and J shed 4 bases, with 16 bases lying between them. Looked up from germline, CDR1 is KGHSH and CDR2 is LQKENI. The CDR3 has 15 amino acids. The CDR3, as DNA: TGTGCCAGCTCCCCCAGGAGGGATGGGAATCAGCCCCAGCATTTT. Residues: CASSPRRDGNQPQHF.

This clonotype was found once. This chain uses TRBV6-2 or TRBV6-3 with TRBJ2-7, with 9 bases that match TRBD2. The CDR3 sequence is 16 residues long. Germline CDR1 MNHEY, CDR2 SVGEGT. V was clipped by 6 bases and J by 3 bases; unmatched bases: 12. CDR3 DNA: TGTGCCAGCAGACGCCGCGGGGGGGAGCGACGCTACGAGCAGTACGTC. Translation: CASRRRGGERRYEQYV.

This clonotype has just a few counts. This chain's CDR3 is CASNQLWTGNEAFF. The CDR3, as DNA: TGTGCCAGCAACCAACTTTGGACAGGGAATGAAGCTTTCTTT. This sequence joins TRBV5-5 and TRBJ1-1; 8 bases align to TRBD1. Germline values: CDR1 SGHKS, CDR2 YYEKEE (reference sequence). The CDR3 is 14 amino acids. With V trimmed by 6 bases and J by 7 bases, 11 bases remained unmatched.

This clonotype has a handful of counts. V is TRBV7-9 and J is TRBJ2-6; D call uncertain. V was shortened by 9 bases and J by 0 bases, with 6 bases between the two germline ends. The CDR3 spans 13 residues. In germline, CDR1 is SEHNR, CDR2 FQNEAQ (reference sequence). In DNA, the CDR3 is TGTGCCAGTTCCACCTCTGGGGCCAACGTCCTGACTTTC. It specifies CASSTSGANVLTF.

The chain employs TRBV5-4 and TRBJ2-1, with no clear D. Germline CDR1 SGHNT, CDR2 YYREEE (reference sequence). V was clipped by 4 bases and J by 5 bases, with 13 bases between them. The CDR3 is 14 amino acids. CDR3 region: CASSPLAVNNEQFF. DNA for the CDR3: TGTGCCAGCAGCCCCCTCGCCGTGAACAATGAGCAGTTCTTC.

This clonotype has a handful of counts. The gene calls are TRBV5-1 and TRBJ2-7; a possible D gene is TRBD1 (6 bases). The V gene lost 5 bases and the J gene lost 5 bases, with 11 bases spanning the gap. The CDR3 sequence is 12 residues long. Germline CDR1 reads SGHRS; CDR2 reads YFSETQ. The CDR3 sequence: CASSPGTNEQYV. For the CDR3, the DNA is TGCGCCAGCAGTCCCGGGACAAACGAGCAGTACGTC.

Note on this clonotype: The junction departs from germline at one end; a sequencing error may be responsible. The chain has TRBV7-9 and TRBJ1-4, with D hard to call. Germline CDR1 SEHNR, CDR2 FQNEAQ (reference sequence). The CDR3 has 13 residues. CDR3 amino acids: CASSSSPKEKLFF. The CDR3 DNA sequence: TGTGCCAGCAGCTCCTCACCTAAGGAAAAACTGTTTTTT. Filled out from reference TRBV7-9 and TRBJ1-4, the complete variable domain reads DTGVSQNPRHKITKRGQNVTFRCDPISEHNRLYWYRQTLGQGPEFLTYFQNEAQLEKSRLLSDRFSAERPKGSFSTLEIQRTEQGDSAMYLCASSSSPKEKLFFGSGTQLSVL.